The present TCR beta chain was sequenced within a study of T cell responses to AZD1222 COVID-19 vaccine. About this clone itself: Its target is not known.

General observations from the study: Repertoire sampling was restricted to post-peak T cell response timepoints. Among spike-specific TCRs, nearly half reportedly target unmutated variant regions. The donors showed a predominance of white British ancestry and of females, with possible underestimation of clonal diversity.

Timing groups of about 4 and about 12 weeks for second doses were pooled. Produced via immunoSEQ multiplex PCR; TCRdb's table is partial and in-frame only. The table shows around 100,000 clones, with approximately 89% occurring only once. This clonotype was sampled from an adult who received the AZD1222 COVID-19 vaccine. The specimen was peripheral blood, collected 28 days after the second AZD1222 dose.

The chain's CDR3 is CASTPAGTGRDEQYF. The CDR3 DNA follows: TGTGCCAGCACCCCCGCCGGGACAGGGCGGGACGAGCAGTACTTC. V and J are TRBV6-5 and TRBJ2-7, with TRBD1 identical over 9 bases. The germline gives CDR1 MNHEY, CDR2 SVGAGI. V was pared by 7 bases and J by 5 bases, with 12 bases of the junction left unmatched. This CDR3 region has 15 residues.